This T cell receptor beta chain is drawn from a study of T cells in Graves' hyperthyroidism and ophthalmopathy. Many counts were recorded for this clonotype. No antigen is known for it. The CDR3 regions of TCR beta were amplified from RNA transcripts. TCR CDR3 underwent first-round RT-PCR with the HTBI primer set. TCRdb re-called the multiplex PCR reads through MiXCR, storing one row per CDR3 protein. The data hold 550,000 to 600,000 distinct CDR3 sequences, with around 46% observed a single time. Study-wide points: Ophthalmopathy was separated from stable hyperthyroidism by a 13 V-J model. Researchers found most expanded thyroid clonotypes above 0.001 in blood as well. Model-based prediction identified ophthalmopathy a median roughly 5.9 months prior to its onset.

Material: peripheral blood or thyroid tissue (not recorded which). The receptor's source is an adult woman with Graves' disease, either hyperthyroidism or ophthalmopathy (not recorded which).

The CDR3 DNA is TGCGCCAGCAGCTTGGGAAGTGGTGCGGGAGGTTTACCCTACGAGCAGTACTTC. Translation: CASSLGSGAGGLPYEQYF. This chain links TRBV5-1 with TRBJ2-7, with 8 bases lining up with TRBD2. The CDR3 is made up of 18 amino acids. V lost 0 bases, J lost 2 bases, and 13 bases stayed unmatched. The germline gives CDR1 SGHRS, CDR2 YFSETQ.